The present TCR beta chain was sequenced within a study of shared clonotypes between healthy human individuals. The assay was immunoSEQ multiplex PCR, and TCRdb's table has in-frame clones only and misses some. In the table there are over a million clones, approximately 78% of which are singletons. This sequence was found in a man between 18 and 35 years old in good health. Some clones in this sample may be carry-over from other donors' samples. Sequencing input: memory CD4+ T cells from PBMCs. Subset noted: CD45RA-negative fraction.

The CDR3: CASSTPGQATYEQYF. DNA of the CDR3: TGTGCCAGCAGTACGCCGGGACAGGCCACCTACGAGCAGTACTTC. The chain employs TRBV28 and TRBJ2-7, with 8 bases matching TRBD1. This CDR3 has 15 amino acids. V lost 5 bases and J lost 2; bases outside the gene matches: 8. Germline V gene data show CDR1 as MDHEN and CDR2 as SYDVKM. The whole variable domain, remainder taken from reference TRBV28 and TRBJ2-7, is DVKVTQSSRYLVKRTGEKVFLECVQDMDHENMFWYRQDPGLGLRLIYFSYDVKMKEKGDIPEGYSVSREKKERFSLILESASTNQTSMYLCASSTPGQATYEQYFGPGTRLTVT.